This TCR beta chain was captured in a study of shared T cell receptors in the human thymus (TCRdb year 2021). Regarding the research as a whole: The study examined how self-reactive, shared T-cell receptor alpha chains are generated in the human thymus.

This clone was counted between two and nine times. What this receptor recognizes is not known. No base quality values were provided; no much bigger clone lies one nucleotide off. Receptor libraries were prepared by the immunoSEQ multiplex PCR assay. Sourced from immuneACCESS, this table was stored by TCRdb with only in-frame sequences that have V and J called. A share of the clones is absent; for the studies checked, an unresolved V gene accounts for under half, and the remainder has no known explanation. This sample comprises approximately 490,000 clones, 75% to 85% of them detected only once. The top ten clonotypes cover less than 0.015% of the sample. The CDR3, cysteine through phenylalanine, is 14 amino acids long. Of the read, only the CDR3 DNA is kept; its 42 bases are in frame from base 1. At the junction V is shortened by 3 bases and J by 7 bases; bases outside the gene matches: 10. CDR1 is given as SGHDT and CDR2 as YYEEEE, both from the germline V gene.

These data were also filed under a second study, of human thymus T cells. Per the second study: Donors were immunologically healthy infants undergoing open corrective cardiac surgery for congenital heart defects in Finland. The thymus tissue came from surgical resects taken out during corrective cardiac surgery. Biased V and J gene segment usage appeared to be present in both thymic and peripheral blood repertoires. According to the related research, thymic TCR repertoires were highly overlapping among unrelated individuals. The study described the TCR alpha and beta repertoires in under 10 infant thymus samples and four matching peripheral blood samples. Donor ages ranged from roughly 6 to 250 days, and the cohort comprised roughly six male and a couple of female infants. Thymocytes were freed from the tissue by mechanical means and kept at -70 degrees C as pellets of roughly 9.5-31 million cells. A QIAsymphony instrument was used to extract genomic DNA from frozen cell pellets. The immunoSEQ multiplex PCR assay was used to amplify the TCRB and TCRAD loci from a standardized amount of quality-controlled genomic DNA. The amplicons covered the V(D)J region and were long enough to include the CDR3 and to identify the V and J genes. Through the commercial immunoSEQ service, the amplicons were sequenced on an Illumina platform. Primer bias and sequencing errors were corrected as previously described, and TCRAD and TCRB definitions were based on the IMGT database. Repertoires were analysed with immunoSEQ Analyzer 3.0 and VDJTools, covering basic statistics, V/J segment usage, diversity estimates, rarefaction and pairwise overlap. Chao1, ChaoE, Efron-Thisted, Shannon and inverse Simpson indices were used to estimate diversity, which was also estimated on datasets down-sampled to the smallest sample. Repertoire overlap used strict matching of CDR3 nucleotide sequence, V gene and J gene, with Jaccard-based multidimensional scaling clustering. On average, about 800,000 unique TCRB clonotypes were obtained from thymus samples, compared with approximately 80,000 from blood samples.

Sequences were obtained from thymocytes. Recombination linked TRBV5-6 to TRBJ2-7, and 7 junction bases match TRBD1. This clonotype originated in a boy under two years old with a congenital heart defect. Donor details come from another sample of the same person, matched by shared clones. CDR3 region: CASSWDRLPMEQYF. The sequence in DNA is TGTGCCAGCAGCTGGGACAGACTGCCGATGGAGCAGTACTTC. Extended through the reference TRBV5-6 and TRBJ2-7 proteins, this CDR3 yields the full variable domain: DAGVTQSPTHLIKTRGQQVTLRCSPKSGHDTVSWYQQALGQGPQFIFQYYEEEERQRGNFPDRFSGHQFPNYSSELNVNALLLGDSALYLCASSWDRLPMEQYFGPGTRLTVT.